This entry describes one T cell receptor (beta chain). Its antigen remains unknown. The J segment lost 9 bases and the V segment lost 0 bases, leaving 5 bases of the junction unmatched. The CDR3 has 15 residues. CDR1 and CDR2 (germline): MNHEY, SVGAGI. ViraFEST assay sequencing came after antigen-specific CD4+ T cells were expanded with viral peptide pools. Following 10 days of culture, CD4+ T cells were isolated. All vaccine recipients tested negative for nucleocapsid antibodies and had never contracted SARS-CoV-2 infection. It was with around 10 IU/ml IL-2 and 8 to 10 ug/ml peptides that under 2.5 million PBMC per well were cultured. Repertoires were generated with immunoSEQ multiplex PCR, while TCRdb's copy carries only in-frame clones and drops some. The data show about 21,000 clones, over 60% seen once. This entry belongs to a study of vaccination effects on CD4 cells after COVID-19. Study background: Participants were given two doses of BNT162b2 or mRNA-1273 vaccine.

The study's findings and limits: Convalescent patients were scarce in the study, and it lacked early post-infection timepoints. Pronounced clonal contraction occurred in clones induced by infection and by vaccine late after vaccination.

The TCR sequence derives from a human donor who received a COVID-19 vaccine. Sample: CD4+ T cells from PBMCs cultured with HCoV-NL63 spike peptides, taken before COVID-19 vaccination. The gene calls are TRBV6-5 and TRBJ1-6, with 7 bases aligning to TRBD1. CDR3 loop: CASSYSYRGRSPLHF. DNA of the CDR3: TGTGCCAGCAGTTACTCGTACAGGGGCCGTTCACCCCTCCACTTT.